These 23 T cell receptor beta chains were all obtained from the same sample, sequenced in a study of T cell repertoires in cytomegalovirus infection. TCRdb re-analysed the reads in MiXCR, keeping a single row per CDR3 protein. This sample has approximately 100,000 distinct CDR3 sequences; roughly 39% occur once, and the top ten carry about 76%. These TCRs' antigens remain unknown. Sequencing used CD8+ T cells from cultured PBMCs, obtained from culture after CMV antigen stimulation. Receptors were obtained from a human donor in good health (CMV status not recorded). Some clones in this sample may be carry-over from other donors' samples.

This clonotype was detected a few times. The chain is built from TRBV27 and TRBJ1-6, with TRBD1 matching over 7 bases. Germline CDR1 is MNHEY and CDR2 is SMNVEV (reference sequence). J was trimmed by 8 bases and V by 4 bases; bases with no gene match: 2. The CDR3 is 13 amino acids. CDR3 bases: TGTGCCAGCAGTTCGGGACAGTATTCACCCCTCCACTTT. Residues: CASSSGQYSPLHF.

This clonotype is deemed medium-sized. V and J are TRBV4-1 and TRBJ1-2; tentative D call: TRBD1 (6 bases). Looked up from germline, CDR1 is MGHRA and CDR2 is YSYEKL. Between the trimmed V and J ends, which lost 0 bases and 3 bases, there was a span of 14 bases. This CDR3 region has 16 residues. DNA for the CDR3: TGCGCCAGCAGCCAAGAGGTGGCAGGGGCGCACTATGGCTACACCTTC. Protein product: CASSQEVAGAHYGYTF.

The V call is TRBV19, the J call TRBJ2-7; a weak D match, TRBD2 (5 bases). V lost 3 bases, J lost 1 base, and 7 bases lay in between. Germline loops: CDR1 LNHDA, CDR2 SQIVND (reference sequence). This CDR3 contains 13 residues. The DNA of the CDR3 is TGTGCCAGTAGTATCCGGACTTCCTACGAGCAGTACTTC. Translated: CASSIRTSYEQYF.

The sample holds a few counts of this clonotype. The CDR3 coding sequence is TGTGCCAGCAGTTTTTCAGGGGCCCAGCCCCAGCATTTT. This encodes CASSFSGAQPQHF. The chain carries TRBV12-3 or TRBV12-4 and TRBJ1-5, with a tentative D call TRBD1 (6 bases). V shed 3 bases and J shed 7 bases, with 10 bases lying between them. This CDR3 region has 13 residues.

This chain joins TRBV4-1 and TRBJ1-1, with D unclear. Germline V gives CDR1 MGHRA, CDR2 YSYEKL. This CDR3 is 14 amino acids long. Trimming removed 5 bases from V and 7 bases from J, with 17 bases in between. The DNA of the CDR3 is TGCGCCAGCAGCTCCTTGCGTGGGGAAGATGAAGCTTTCTTT. It encodes CASSSLRGEDEAFF.

The chain is built from TRBV7-7 and TRBJ2-3; no reliable D call. Germline V gives CDR1 SSHAT, CDR2 FNYEAQ (reference sequence). There are 13 residues in the CDR3. V was pared by 5 bases and J by 5 bases, with 11 bases between. This chain's CDR3 is CASSVNHQDTQYF. CDR3 DNA sequence: TGTGCCAGCAGCGTAAACCATCAAGATACGCAGTATTTT.

This clonotype was counted at least ten times. J is TRBJ2-6 and V is TRBV6-1; tentative D call: TRBD1 (5 bases). The germline V gene has CDR1 MNHNS and CDR2 SASEGT. With 2 bases removed from V and 17 bases from J, the gap between germline ends came to 19 bases. CDR3 size: 14 residues. Here the CDR3 reads CASSEMIGAEGMTF. CDR3 DNA sequence: TGTGCCAGCAGTGAAATGATTGGGGCAGAAGGTATGACTTTC.

The chain joins TRBV14 to TRBJ1-3; D unclear. Germline V gives CDR1 SGHDN, CDR2 FVKESK. The germline V and J ends were trimmed by 2 bases and 0 bases, with 8 bases remaining between them. This CDR3 spans 15 amino acids. CDR3 nucleotides: TGTGCCAGCAGCCAACAGATGTACTCTGGAAACACCATATATTTT. Its translation: CASSQQMYSGNTIYF. Full variable domain (outside the CDR3, taken from reference TRBV14 and TRBJ1-3): EAGVTQFPSHSVIEKGQTVTLRCDPISGHDNLYWYRRVMGKEIKFLLHFVKESKQDESGMPNNRFLAERTGGTYSTLKVQPAELEDSGVYFCASSQQMYSGNTIYFGEGSWLTVV.

The chain recombines TRBV19 with TRBJ1-1, with D maybe TRBD1 (6 bases). The CDR3 is 15 residues long. V lost 6 bases, J lost 5 bases, and 19 bases lay in between. Germline CDR1 and CDR2: LNHDA and SQIVND (reference sequence). CDR3 sequence: CASSPGRGAFTEAFF. The CDR3 region has the DNA TGTGCCAGTAGCCCCGGTAGGGGGGCGTTTACTGAAGCTTTCTTT.

This clonotype was seen a handful of times. V is TRBV7-6 and J is TRBJ2-2, with D possibly being TRBD1 (6 bases). V was pared by 3 bases and J by 3 bases, with 14 bases between. The germline V gene has CDR1 SGHVS and CDR2 FNYEAQ. The CDR3 covers 16 residues. The DNA of the CDR3 is TGTGCCAGCAGCTTGATCCGTACAGGGTACACCGGGGAGCTGTTTTTT. It is translated as CASSLIRTGYTGELFF.

The rearrangement uses TRBV6-1 and TRBJ1-5, with 7 bases aligning to TRBD1. Germline CDR1 is MNHNS and CDR2 is SASEGT. V shed 6 bases and J 7 bases; nucleotides not matched to a gene: 12. The CDR3 is 15 amino acids. CDR3 sequence: CASSPDRALMQPQHF. CDR3 DNA: TGTGCCAGCAGCCCAGACAGGGCCCTCATGCAGCCCCAGCATTTT.

The CDR3 loop reads CASSLVVGRGELGYGYTF. DNA for the CDR3: TGTGCCAGCAGCCTAGTCGTTGGCAGGGGCGAGCTAGGCTATGGCTACACCTTC. The chain links TRBV4-2 to TRBJ1-2; D possibly corresponds to TRBD1 (6 bases). V was cut by 4 bases and J by 4 bases, with 25 bases left in between. Germline values: CDR1 LGHNA, CDR2 YNFKEQ. This CDR3 contains 18 residues.

The chain employs TRBV27 and TRBJ2-1; D is ambiguous. Trimming cost V 5 bases and J 0 bases, with 14 bases left between them. The germline CDR1 and CDR2 sequences are MNHEY and SMNVEV (reference sequence). The length of the CDR3 is 16 residues. The CDR3 nucleotides are TGTGCCAGCAGTCCGACCCAGTTGGGCTCCTACAATGAGCAGTTCTTC. Its protein is CASSPTQLGSYNEQFF.

This clonotype was observed at least ten times. CDR3 loop: CASSYEGRANEQFF. The CDR3, as DNA: TGTGCCAGCAGTTATGAGGGTAGGGCCAATGAGCAGTTCTTC. The chain is built from TRBV6-5 and TRBJ2-1, with D perhaps matching TRBD2 (5 bases). The V end lost 3 bases, the J end lost 6 bases, and 12 bases lay between the germline ends. Per the germline V gene, CDR1 is MNHEY and CDR2 is SVGAGI. The CDR3 consists of 14 residues.

The V call is TRBV30, the J call TRBJ1-3; D perhaps matches TRBD1 (5 bases). Germline V lookup: CDR1 GTSNPN, CDR2 SVGIG (reference sequence). Trimming removed 4 bases at V and 0 bases at J, with 13 bases between. The CDR3 runs to 15 residues. The CDR3 region has the DNA TGTGCCTGGACCCTAGGCCAGGGCTCTGGAAACACCATATATTTT. Translation gives CAWTLGQGSGNTIYF.

This clonotype was observed at least ten times. The chain recombines TRBV9 with TRBJ2-1; weak D call: TRBD1 (5 bases). The germline gives CDR1 SGDLS, CDR2 YYNGEE. V was clipped by 1 base and J by 2 bases, with 10 bases between them. The CDR3 extends over 15 amino acids. The CDR3 region is CASSVSGLAYNEQFF. DNA of the CDR3: TGTGCCAGCAGCGTATCAGGGTTGGCCTACAATGAGCAGTTCTTC. Combining the CDR3 with reference TRBV9 and TRBJ2-1 gives the whole variable domain DSGVTQTPKHLITATGQRVTLRCSPRSGDLSVYWYQQSLDQGLQFLIQYYNGEERAKGNILERFSAQQFPDLHSELNLSSLELGDSALYFCASSVSGLAYNEQFFGPGTRLTVL.

This clonotype was observed a few times. CDR3 bases: TGTGCCAGCAGCTCCTGGGACTCGGGAAACACCATATATTTT. This translates into CASSSWDSGNTIYF. The rearrangement uses TRBV11-2 and TRBJ1-3; D perhaps matches TRBD1 (5 bases). Germline-derived CDR1 and CDR2 are SGHAT and FQNNGV. The CDR3 extends over 14 amino acids. V shed 4 bases and J shed 4 bases, with 11 bases lying between them. The variable domain in full, completed from reference TRBV11-2 and TRBJ1-3, reads EAGVAQSPRYKIIEKRQSVAFWCNPISGHATLYWYQQILGQGPKLLIQFQNNGVVDDSQLPKDRFSAERLKGVDSTLKIQPAKLEDSAVYLCASSSWDSGNTIYFGEGSWLTVV.

This clonotype was seen many times. The chain recombines TRBV7-6 with TRBJ1-1, with 8 bases matching TRBD1. Germline V gene data show CDR1 as SGHVS and CDR2 as FNYEAQ. The CDR3 covers 14 residues. Germline trimming cut 6 bases from V and 3 bases from J; bases unmatched to any gene: 6. The CDR3 sequence is CASRTSDRDTEAFF. DNA for the CDR3: TGTGCCAGCAGAACCTCGGACAGGGACACTGAAGCTTTCTTT.

The J gene is TRBJ2-7, the V gene TRBV28; D not resolved. The V end lost 4 bases, the J end lost 4 bases, and 20 bases lay between the germline ends. CDR1 is MDHEN and CDR2 is SYDVKM in the germline V gene. The CDR3 is 16 amino acids. The CDR3 loop is CASSSTTVAMVYEQYF. CDR3 sequence (DNA): TGTGCCAGCAGTTCTACTACAGTTGCGATGGTTTACGAGCAGTACTTC.

The chain is built from TRBV6-1 and TRBJ1-5; no clear D. Germline CDR1 MNHNS, CDR2 SASEGT. With 2 bases removed from V and 0 bases from J, the gap between germline ends came to 5 bases. The CDR3 spans 14 residues. Here the CDR3 reads CASSERASNQPQHF. The CDR3 nucleotides read TGTGCCAGCAGTGAAAGGGCTAGCAATCAGCCCCAGCATTTT.

Many counts were recorded for this clonotype. The chain joins TRBV7-9 to TRBJ1-1; D perhaps matches TRBD1 (5 bases). V lost 6 bases and J 8 bases, leaving 13 bases between the germline ends. The germline gives CDR1 SEHNR, CDR2 FQNEAQ (reference sequence). The CDR3 consists of 12 residues. For the CDR3, the DNA is TGTGCCAGCAGTTTGGTAGGGGCGGAAGCTTTCTTT. Translating it yields CASSLVGAEAFF.

The V and J genes are TRBV7-9 and TRBJ1-1; 7 nucleotides align to TRBD1. There are 16 residues in the CDR3. V lost 5 bases, J lost 4 bases, and 13 bases stayed unmatched. Germline assignment: CDR1 SEHNR and CDR2 FQNEAQ (reference sequence). The DNA for the CDR3 is TGTGCCAGCAGCCCGGCAGGGGGGGTGGGGCCCACTGAAGCTTTCTTT. Protein sequence: CASSPAGGVGPTEAFF.

Worth noting for this clonotype: A much bigger clone sits one base away, suggesting this may be a read error. This rearrangement joins TRBV27 to TRBJ1-5; D not certain. The V gene's germline CDR1 is MNHEY and CDR2 SMNVEV (reference sequence). V lost 3 bases and J 4 bases, leaving 4 bases between the germline ends. The CDR3 runs 12 residues. The CDR3 is CASSFGNQPQHF. CDR3 bases: TGTGCCAGCAGTTTCGGGAATCAGCCCCAGCATTTT.